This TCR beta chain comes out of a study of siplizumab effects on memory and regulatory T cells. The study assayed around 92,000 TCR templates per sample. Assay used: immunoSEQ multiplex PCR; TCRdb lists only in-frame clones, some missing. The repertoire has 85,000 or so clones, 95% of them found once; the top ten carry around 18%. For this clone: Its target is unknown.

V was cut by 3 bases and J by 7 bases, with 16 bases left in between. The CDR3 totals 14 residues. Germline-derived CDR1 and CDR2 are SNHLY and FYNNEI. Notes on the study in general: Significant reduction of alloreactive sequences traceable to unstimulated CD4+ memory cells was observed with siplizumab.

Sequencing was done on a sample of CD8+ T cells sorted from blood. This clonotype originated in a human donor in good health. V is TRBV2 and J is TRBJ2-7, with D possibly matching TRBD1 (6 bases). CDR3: CASSDKAGAGEQYF. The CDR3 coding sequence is TGTGCCAGCAGTGACAAGGCAGGGGCCGGGGAGCAGTACTTC.